The following is a T cell receptor beta chain sequence with its context. This record comes from a study of OX40 agonist ivuxolimab in advanced cancers. For the study at large: Dose-escalation patients suffered from hepatocellular carcinoma, melanoma, renal cell or head and neck cancer.

Using immunoSEQ multiplex PCR, the repertoire was profiled, and TCRdb retains in-frame clones only, with some absent. The top ten clones hold roughly 0.98% of a sample with some 70,000 clones, roughly 90% of them seen once. This CDR3 contains 17 residues. Deletions cut 4 bases from V and 3 bases from J, with 19 bases between. The sequencing here drew on CD4+ or CD8+ T cells sorted from blood, taken in a trial of the OX40 agonist ivuxolimab. The receptor comes from an adult with an advanced solid tumor such as melanoma, head and neck, liver or kidney cancer. V gene TRBV5-3 combines with J gene TRBJ1-4, with D uncertain. TRBV5-3 is an ORF, and what it does is uncertain. As DNA, the CDR3 is TGTGCCAGAAGCGCCTACCACGGGAGGGTGGCTAATGAAAAACTGTTTTTT. Translated: CARSAYHGRVANEKLFF.